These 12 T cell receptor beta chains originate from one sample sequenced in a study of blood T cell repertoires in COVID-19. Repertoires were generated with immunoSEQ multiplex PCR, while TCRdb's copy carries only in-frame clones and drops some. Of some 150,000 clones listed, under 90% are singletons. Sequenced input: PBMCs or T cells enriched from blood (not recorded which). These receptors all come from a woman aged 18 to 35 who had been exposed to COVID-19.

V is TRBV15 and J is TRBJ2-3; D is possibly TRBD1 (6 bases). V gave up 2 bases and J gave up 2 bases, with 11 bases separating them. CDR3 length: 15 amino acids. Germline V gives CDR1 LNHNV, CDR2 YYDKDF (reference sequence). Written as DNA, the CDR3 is TGTGCCACCAGCAGAAACGGACAGCACACAGATACGCAGTATTTT. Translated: CATSRNGQHTDTQYF.

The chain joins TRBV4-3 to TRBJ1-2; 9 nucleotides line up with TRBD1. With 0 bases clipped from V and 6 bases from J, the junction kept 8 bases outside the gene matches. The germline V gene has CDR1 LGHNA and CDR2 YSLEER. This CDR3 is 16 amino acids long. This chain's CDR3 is CASSQERPGTGNGYTF. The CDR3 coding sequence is TGCGCCAGCAGCCAAGAACGCCCCGGGACAGGGAATGGCTACACCTTC.

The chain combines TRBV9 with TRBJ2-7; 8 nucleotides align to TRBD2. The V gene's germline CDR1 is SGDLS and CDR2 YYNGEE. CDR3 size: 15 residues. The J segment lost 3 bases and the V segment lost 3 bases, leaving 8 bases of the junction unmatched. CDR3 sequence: CASSEDSGTGYEQYF. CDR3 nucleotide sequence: TGTGCCAGCAGCGAGGATAGCGGGACGGGCTACGAGCAGTACTTC.

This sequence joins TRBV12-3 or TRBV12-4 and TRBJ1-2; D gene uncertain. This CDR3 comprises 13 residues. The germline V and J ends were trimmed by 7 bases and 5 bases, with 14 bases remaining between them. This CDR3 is CASTAPSGYGYTF. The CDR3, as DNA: TGTGCCAGCACCGCCCCATCGGGGTATGGCTACACCTTC.

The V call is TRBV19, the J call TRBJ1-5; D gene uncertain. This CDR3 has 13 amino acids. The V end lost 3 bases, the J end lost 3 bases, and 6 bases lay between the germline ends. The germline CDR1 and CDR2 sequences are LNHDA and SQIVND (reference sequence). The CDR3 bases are TGTGCCAGTAGTATTGTCATCAATCAGCCCCAGCATTTT. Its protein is CASSIVINQPQHF.

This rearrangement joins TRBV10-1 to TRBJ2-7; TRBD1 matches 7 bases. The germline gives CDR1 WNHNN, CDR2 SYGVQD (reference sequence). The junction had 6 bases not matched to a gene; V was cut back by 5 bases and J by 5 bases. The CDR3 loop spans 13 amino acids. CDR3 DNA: TGCGCCAGCAGTCTAGGGGGCAAGGACGAGCAGTACTTC. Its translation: CASSLGGKDEQYF.

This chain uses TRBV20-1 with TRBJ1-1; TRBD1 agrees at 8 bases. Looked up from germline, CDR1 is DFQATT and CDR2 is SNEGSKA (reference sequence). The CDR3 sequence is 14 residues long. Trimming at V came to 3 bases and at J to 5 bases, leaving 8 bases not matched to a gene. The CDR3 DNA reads TGCAGTGCTAGTCGTGGACAGGGAAAGACTGAAGCTTTCTTT. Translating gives CSASRGQGKTEAFF.

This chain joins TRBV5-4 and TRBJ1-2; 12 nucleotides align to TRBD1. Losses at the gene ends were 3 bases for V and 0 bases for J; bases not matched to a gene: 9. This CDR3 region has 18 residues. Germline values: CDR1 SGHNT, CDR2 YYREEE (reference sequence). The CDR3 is CASSSSPGTGGANYGYTF. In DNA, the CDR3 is TGTGCCAGCAGCTCCAGTCCCGGGACAGGGGGCGCTAACTATGGCTACACCTTC.

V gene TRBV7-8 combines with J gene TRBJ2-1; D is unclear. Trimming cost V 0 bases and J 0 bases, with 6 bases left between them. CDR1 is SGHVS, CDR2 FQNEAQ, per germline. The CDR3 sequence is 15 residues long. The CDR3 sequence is CASSLASFSYNEQFF. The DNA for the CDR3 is TGTGCCAGCAGCTTAGCGAGTTTCTCCTACAATGAGCAGTTCTTC.

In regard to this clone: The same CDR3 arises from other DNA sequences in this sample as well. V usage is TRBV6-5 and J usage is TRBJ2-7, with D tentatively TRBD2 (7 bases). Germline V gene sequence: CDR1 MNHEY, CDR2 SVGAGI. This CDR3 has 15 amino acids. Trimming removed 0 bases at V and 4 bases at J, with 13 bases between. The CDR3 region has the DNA TGTGCCAGCAGTTACTCGACGGGGGGCAGTTACGAGCAGTACTTC. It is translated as CASSYSTGGSYEQYF.

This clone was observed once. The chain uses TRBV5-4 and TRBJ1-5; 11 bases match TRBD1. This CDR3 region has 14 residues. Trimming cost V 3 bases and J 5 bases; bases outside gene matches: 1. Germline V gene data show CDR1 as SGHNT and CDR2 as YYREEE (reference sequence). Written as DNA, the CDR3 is TGTGCCAGCAGCTCGGACAGGGGGCATCAGCCCCAGCATTTT. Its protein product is CASSSDRGHQPQHF. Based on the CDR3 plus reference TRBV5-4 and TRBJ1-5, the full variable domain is ETGVTQSPTHLIKTRGQQVTLRCSSQSGHNTVSWYQQALGQGPQFIFQYYREEENGRGNFPPRFSGLQFPNYSSELNVNALELDDSALYLCASSSDRGHQPQHFGDGTRLSIL.

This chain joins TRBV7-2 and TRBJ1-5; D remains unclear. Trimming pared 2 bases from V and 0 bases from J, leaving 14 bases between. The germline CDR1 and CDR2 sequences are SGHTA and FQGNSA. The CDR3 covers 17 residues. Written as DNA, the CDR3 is TGTGCCAGCAGCTTACCACCTTGGGCAGATAGCAATCAGCCCCAGCATTTT. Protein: CASSLPPWADSNQPQHF.